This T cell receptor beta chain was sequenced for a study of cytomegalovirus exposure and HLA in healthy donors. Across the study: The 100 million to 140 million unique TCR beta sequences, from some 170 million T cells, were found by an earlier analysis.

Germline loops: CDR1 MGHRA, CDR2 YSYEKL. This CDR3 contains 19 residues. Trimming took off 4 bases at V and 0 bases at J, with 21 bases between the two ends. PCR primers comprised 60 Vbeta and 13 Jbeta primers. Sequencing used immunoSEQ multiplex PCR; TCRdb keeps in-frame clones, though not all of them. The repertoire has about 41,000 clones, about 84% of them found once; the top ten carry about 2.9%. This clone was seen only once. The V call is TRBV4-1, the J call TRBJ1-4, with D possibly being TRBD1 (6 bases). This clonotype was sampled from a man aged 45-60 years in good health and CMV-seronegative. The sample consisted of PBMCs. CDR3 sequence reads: CASSPLRGGPGTTNEKLFF. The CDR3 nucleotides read TGCGCCAGCAGCCCCCTGAGGGGGGGCCCAGGCACAACTAATGAAAAACTGTTTTTT.